This T cell receptor (beta chain) was sequenced in a study of blood T cell repertoires in COVID-19. About the research overall: The origin of the acute and convalescent COVID-19 samples was the United States, Italy and Spain. Nucleic acid was either cDNA or gDNA, and it came from T cells, B-cell-depleted T cells, or PBMCs.

This CDR3 has 13 amino acids. Germline values: CDR1 SGHNT, CDR2 YYREEE (reference sequence). In the original processing: Estimation of nucleated cell counts relied on the amplification of reference gene primers. Here immunoSEQ multiplex PCR was the method, and the copy in TCRdb shows in-frame clones only, minus some. Clone size and V and J calls were adopted from that table, with D and trimming inferred from the DNA. The sample lists about 270,000 clones; around nine tenths were seen once. Comment on this clone: At one end the junction does not follow the germline gene, possibly because of a read error.

The sequence derives from a middle-aged man with active or convalescent COVID-19. Sequenced sample: peripheral blood. V and J are TRBV5-4 and TRBJ1-2; D not certain. The CDR3 sequence is CASSLDLTGGYTF. CDR3 sequence (DNA): TGTGCCAGCAGTTTGGACCTAACGGGAGGCTACACCTTC.